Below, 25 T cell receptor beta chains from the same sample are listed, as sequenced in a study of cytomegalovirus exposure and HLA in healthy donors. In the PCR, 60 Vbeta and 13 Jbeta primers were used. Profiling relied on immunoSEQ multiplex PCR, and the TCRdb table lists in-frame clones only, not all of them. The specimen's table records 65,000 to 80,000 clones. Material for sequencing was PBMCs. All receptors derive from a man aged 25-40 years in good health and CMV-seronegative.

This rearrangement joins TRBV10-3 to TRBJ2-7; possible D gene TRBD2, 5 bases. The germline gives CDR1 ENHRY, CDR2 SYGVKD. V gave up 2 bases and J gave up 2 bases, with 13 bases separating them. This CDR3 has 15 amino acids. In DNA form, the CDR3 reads TGTGCCATCAGTGAGAGCCGGGAAGATCCCTACGAGCAGTACTTC. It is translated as CAISESREDPYEQYF.

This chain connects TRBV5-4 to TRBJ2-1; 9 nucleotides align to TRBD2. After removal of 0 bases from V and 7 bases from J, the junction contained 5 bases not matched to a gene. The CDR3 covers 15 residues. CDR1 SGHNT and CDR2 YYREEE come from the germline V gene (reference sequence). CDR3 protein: CASSLVAGARNEQFF. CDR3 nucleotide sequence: TGTGCCAGCAGCTTGGTAGCGGGGGCGAGAAATGAGCAGTTCTTC.

The CDR3 region is CASTRGLNQPQHF. The CDR3 region has the DNA TGTGCCAGCACCAGGGGTCTAAATCAGCCCCAGCATTTT. The V and J genes are TRBV28 and TRBJ1-5; D is perhaps TRBD1 (6 bases). CDR3 length equals 13 residues. The V gene's germline CDR1 is MDHEN and CDR2 SYDVKM. Between the trimmed V and J ends, which lost 7 bases and 4 bases, there was a span of 11 bases.

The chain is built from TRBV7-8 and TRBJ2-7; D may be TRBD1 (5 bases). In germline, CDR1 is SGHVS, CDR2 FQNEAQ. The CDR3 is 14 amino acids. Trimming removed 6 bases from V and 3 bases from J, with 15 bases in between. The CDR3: CASSLRQNLYEQYF. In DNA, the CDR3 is TGTGCCAGCAGTTTAAGACAGAATCTCTACGAGCAGTACTTC.

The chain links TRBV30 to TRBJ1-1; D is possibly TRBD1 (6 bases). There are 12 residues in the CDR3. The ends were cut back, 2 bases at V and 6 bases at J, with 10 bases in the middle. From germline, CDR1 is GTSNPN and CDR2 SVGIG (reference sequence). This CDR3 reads CAWSITGSEAFF. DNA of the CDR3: TGTGCCTGGAGTATTACAGGGTCTGAAGCTTTCTTT. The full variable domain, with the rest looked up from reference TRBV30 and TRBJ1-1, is SQTIHQWPATLVQPVGSPLSLECTVEGTSNPNLYWYRQAAGRGLQLLFYSVGIGQISSEVPQNLSASRPQDRQFILSSKKLLLSDSGFYLCAWSITGSEAFFGQGTRLTVV.

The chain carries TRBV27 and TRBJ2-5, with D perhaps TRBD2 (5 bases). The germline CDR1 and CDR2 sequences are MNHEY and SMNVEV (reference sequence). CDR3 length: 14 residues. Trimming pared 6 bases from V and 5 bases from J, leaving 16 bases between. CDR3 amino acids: CASSPTFPGETQYF. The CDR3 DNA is TGTGCCAGCAGCCCGACTTTCCCGGGGGAGACCCAGTACTTC.

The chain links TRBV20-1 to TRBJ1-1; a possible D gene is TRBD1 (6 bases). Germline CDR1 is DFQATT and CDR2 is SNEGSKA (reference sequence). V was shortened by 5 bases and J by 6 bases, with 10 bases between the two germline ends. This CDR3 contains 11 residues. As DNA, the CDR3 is TGCAGTGCTTCACAGGGTTCTGAAGCTTTCTTT. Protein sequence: CSASQGSEAFF.

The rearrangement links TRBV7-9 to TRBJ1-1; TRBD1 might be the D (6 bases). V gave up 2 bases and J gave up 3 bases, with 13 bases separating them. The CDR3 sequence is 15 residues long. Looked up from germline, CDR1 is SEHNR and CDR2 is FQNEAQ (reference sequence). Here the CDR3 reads CASSLQGPTYTEAFF. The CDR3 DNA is TGTGCCAGCAGCTTACAGGGGCCTACGTACACTGAAGCTTTCTTT.

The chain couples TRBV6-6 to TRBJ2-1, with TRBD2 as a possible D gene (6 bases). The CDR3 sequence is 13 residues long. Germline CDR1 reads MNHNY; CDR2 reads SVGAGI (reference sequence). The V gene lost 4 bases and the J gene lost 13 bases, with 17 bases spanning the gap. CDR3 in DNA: TGTGCCAGCAGTTTGGGGGAGGAACGGTTTCAGTTCTTC. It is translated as CASSLGEERFQFF.

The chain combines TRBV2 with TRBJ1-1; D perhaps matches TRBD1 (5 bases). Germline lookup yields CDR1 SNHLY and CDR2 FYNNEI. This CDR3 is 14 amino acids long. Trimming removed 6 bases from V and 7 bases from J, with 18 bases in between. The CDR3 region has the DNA TGTGCCAGCAGGGACATAGGGGTTTGGAATGAAGCTTTCTTT. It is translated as CASRDIGVWNEAFF.

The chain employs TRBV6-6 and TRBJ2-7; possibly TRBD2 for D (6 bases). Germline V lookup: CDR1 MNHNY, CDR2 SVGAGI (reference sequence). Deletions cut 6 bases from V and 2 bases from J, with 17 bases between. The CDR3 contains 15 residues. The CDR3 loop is CASSLGGTETYEQYF. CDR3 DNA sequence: TGTGCCAGCAGCCTGGGAGGAACGGAAACCTACGAGCAGTACTTC.

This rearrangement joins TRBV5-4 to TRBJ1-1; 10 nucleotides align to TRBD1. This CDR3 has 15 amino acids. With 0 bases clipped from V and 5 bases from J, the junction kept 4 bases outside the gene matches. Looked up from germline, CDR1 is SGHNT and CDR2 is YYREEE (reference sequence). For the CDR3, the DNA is TGTGCCAGCAGCTTGGAGACAGGGGGCCGGACTGAAGCTTTCTTT. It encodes CASSLETGGRTEAFF.

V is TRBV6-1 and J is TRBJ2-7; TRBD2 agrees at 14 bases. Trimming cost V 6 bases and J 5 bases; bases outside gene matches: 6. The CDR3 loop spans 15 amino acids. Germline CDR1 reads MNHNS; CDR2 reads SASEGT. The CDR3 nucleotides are TGTGCCAGCAGATGGACTAGCGGGGGGTGGGACGAGCAGTACTTC. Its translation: CASRWTSGGWDEQYF.

The CDR3 here is CASTVTGTNSPLHF. In DNA, the CDR3 is TGTGCCAGCACCGTGACAGGGACAAATTCACCCCTCCACTTT. This chain uses TRBV27 with TRBJ1-6; TRBD1 matches at 7 bases. The germline CDR1 and CDR2 sequences are MNHEY and SMNVEV (reference sequence). There are 14 residues in the CDR3. V shed 7 bases and J 7 bases; nucleotides not matched to a gene: 7.

The DNA for the CDR3 is TGTGCCAGTAAGCGGCGGGGCCCCACAGATACGCAGTATTTT. It is translated as CASKRRGPTDTQYF. The chain recombines TRBV19 with TRBJ2-3; D possibly corresponds to TRBD2 (6 bases). V was cut by 7 bases and J by 2 bases, with 13 bases left in between. CDR1 is LNHDA and CDR2 is SQIVND in the germline V gene (reference sequence). The CDR3 length is 14 residues.

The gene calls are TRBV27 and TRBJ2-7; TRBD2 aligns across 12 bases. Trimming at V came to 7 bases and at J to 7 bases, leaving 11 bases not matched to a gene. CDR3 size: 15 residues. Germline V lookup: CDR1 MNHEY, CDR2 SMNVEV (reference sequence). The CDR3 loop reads CASIATTSGRGEQYF. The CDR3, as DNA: TGTGCCAGCATTGCAACGACTAGCGGGAGAGGTGAGCAGTACTTC.

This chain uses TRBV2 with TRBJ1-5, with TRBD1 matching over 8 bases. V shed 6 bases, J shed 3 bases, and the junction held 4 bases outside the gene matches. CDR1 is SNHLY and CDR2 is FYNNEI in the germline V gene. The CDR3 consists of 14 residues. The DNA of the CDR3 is TGTGCCAGCAGGGGACAGGCATTCAATCAGCCCCAGCATTTT. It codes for CASRGQAFNQPQHF.

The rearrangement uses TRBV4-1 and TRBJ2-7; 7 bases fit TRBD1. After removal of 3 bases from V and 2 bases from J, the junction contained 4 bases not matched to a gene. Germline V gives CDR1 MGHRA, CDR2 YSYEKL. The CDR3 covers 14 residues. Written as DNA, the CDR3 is TGCGCCAGCAGCCACCGACAGGGTACCTACGAGCAGTACTTC. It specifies CASSHRQGTYEQYF.

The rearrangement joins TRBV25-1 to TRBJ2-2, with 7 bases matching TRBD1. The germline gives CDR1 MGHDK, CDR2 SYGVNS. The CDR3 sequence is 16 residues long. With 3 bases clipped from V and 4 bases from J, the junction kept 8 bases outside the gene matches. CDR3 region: CASSENSNRGTGELFF. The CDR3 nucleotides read TGTGCCAGCAGTGAGAATAGTAACAGGGGCACCGGGGAGCTGTTTTTT. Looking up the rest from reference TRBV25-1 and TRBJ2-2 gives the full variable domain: EADIYQTPRYLVIGTGKKITLECSQTMGHDKMYWYQQDPGMELHLIHYSYGVNSTEKGDLSSESTVSRIRTEHFPLTLESARPSHTSQYLCASSENSNRGTGELFFGEGSRLTVL.

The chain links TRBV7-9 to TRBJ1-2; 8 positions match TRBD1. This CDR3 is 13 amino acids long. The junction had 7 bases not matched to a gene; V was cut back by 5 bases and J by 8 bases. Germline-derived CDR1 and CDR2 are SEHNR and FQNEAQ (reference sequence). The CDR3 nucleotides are TGTGCCAGCAGCGGTTACAGGGGGAACGGCTACACCTTC. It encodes CASSGYRGNGYTF. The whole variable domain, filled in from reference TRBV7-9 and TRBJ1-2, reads DTGVSQNPRHKITKRGQNVTFRCDPISEHNRLYWYRQTLGQGPEFLTYFQNEAQLEKSRLLSDRFSAERPKGSFSTLEIQRTEQGDSAMYLCASSGYRGNGYTFGSGTRLTVV.

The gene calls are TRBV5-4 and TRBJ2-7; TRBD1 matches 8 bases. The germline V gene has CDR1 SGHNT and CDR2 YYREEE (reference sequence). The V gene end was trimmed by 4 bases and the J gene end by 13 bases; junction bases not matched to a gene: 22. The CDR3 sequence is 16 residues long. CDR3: CASSRTPSDRVKEQYF. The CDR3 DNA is TGTGCCAGCAGCCGAACCCCCTCGGACAGGGTAAAAGAACAATACTTC. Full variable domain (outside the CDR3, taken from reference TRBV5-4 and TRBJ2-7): ETGVTQSPTHLIKTRGQQVTLRCSSQSGHNTVSWYQQALGQGPQFIFQYYREEENGRGNFPPRFSGLQFPNYSSELNVNALELDDSALYLCASSRTPSDRVKEQYFGPGTRLTVT.

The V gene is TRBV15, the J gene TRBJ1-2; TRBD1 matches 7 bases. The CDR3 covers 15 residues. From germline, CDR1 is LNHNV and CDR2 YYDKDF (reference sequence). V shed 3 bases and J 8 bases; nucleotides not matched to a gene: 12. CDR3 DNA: TGTGCCACCAGCAGGGGTTGGACAGGAGGGAGCGGCTACACCTTC. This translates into CATSRGWTGGSGYTF. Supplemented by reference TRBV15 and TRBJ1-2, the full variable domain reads DAMVIQNPRYQVTQFGKPVTLSCSQTLNHNVMYWYQQKSSQAPKLLFHYYDKDFNNEADTPDNFQSRRPNTSFCFLDIRSPGLGDTAMYLCATSRGWTGGSGYTFGSGTRLTVV.

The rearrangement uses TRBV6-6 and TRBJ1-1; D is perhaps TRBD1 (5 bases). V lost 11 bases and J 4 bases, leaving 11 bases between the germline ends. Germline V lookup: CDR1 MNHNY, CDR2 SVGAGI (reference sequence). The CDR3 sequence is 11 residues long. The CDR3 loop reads CAATGGTEAFF. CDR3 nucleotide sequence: TGTGCCGCCACGGGGGGCACTGAAGCTTTCTTT.

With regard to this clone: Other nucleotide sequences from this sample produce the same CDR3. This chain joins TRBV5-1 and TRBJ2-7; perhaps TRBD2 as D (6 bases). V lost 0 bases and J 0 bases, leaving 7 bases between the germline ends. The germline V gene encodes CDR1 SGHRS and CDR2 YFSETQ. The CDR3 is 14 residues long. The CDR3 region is CASSLAGSSYEQYF. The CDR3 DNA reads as TGCGCCAGCAGCTTGGCCGGGAGCTCCTACGAGCAGTACTTC. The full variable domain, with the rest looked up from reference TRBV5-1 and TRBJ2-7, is KAGVTQTPRYLIKTRGQQVTLSCSPISGHRSVSWYQQTPGQGLQFLFEYFSETQRNKGNFPGRFSGRQFSNSRSEMNVSTLELGDSALYLCASSLAGSSYEQYFGPGTRLTVT.

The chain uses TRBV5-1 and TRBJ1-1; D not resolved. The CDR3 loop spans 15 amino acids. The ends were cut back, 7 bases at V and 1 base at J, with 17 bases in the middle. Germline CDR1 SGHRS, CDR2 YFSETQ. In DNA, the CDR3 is TGCGCCAGCGGCCTCACGGGAGCATGGAACACTGAAGCTTTCTTT. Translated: CASGLTGAWNTEAFF.